This TCR beta chain was retrieved from a study of regulatory T cells in long-lasting Graves disease. Library construction for TCR beta used iRepertoire HTBI primers and Arm-PCR of CDR3 regions. Via MiXCR, TCRdb re-called the multiplex PCR reads, giving one row per CDR3 protein. The repertoire holds about 530,000 distinct CDR3 sequences, with 16% as singletons. Indicated time point: newly diagnosed GD, antithyroid drugs for less than 3 months. From PBMCs, RNA was extracted and then used to make the TCR library. It was an endocrinology department in Xi'an, China, that provided the patients. Study-level findings and limits: Lower TCR diversity was seen in persistent Graves' patients than in newly diagnosed ones. Those with persistent disease had in common more public clonotypes (approximately 2,500) than new patients (about 970).

The CDR3 loop spans 13 amino acids. The V gene's germline CDR1 is SQVTM and CDR2 ANQGSEA. Trimming shortened V by 1 base and J by 8 bases, and 14 bases separated the two germline ends. About this clonotype: The antigen is unknown.

These data also featured in a second study, about T cells in Graves' hyperthyroidism and ophthalmopathy. As that report states: Patients showing uncontrolled infection, other autoimmune disease, pregnancy or lactation were ineligible.

The starting material was peripheral blood mononuclear cells (PBMCs), obtained at new diagnosis, from a patient treated with antithyroid drugs. The chain employs TRBV29-1 and TRBJ1-1; D gene ambiguous. The TCR was taken from a woman aged 35-65 years with Graves disease. The CDR3 spells CSVEGRLAVEAFF. Here the CDR3 DNA reads TGCAGCGTTGAAGGGAGACTGGCTGTCGAAGCTTTCTTT.